The source of this T cell receptor (beta chain) is a study of monozygotic twins with inflammatory bowel disease. The study, taken as a whole, reports: Variability in patient repertoires may have come partly from differing immunosuppressive treatments. Other individuals had fewer clonotypes in common with IBD patients than with healthy twins, especially with disease activity.

For this clonotype: As yet, its antigen is unknown.

This CDR3 comprises 15 residues. Eight separate reactions per sample yielded the cDNA. Each CDR3 protein gets one entry in TCRdb, which reprocessed the 5' RACE reads and gives no DNA. The specimen's table records some 400,000 distinct CDR3 sequences. No sorting of T cells preceded isolation of total RNA from whole blood. The J gene is TRBJ2-1, the V gene TRBV12-3 or TRBV12-4. Material for sequencing was blood. This clonotype originated in a human donor with ulcerative colitis or Crohn's disease, or a healthy co-twin of an affected twin (not recorded which). CDR3 sequence reads: CASSFGDSSYNEQFF.